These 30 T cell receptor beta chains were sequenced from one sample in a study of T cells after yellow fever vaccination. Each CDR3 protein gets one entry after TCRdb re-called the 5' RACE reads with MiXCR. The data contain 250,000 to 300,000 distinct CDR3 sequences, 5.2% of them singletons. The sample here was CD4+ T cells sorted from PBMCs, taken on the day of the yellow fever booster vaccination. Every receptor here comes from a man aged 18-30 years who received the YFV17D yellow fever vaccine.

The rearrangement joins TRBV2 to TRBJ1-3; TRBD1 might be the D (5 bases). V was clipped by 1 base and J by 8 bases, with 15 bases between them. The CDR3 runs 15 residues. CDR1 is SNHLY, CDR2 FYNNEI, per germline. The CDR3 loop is CASSEGTRGRDTIYF. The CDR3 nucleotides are TGTGCCAGCAGTGAAGGGACCCGGGGACGAGACACCATATATTTT.

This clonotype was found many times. CDR3 in DNA: TGTGCCAGCAGCTTAGGACAGGGGCAGATCACTGAAGCTTTCTTT. This translates into CASSLGQGQITEAFF. The chain couples TRBV7-2 to TRBJ1-1; 8 bases align to TRBD1. J lost 4 bases, V lost 1 base, and 5 bases had no gene match. The CDR3 loop spans 15 amino acids. Germline CDR1 reads SGHTA; CDR2 reads FQGNSA.

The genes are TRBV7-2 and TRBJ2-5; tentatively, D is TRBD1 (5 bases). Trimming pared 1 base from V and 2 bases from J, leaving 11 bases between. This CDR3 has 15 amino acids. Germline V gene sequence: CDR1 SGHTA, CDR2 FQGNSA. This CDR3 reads CASSLEYRRQETQYF. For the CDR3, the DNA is TGTGCCAGCAGCTTAGAGTACAGGAGACAAGAGACCCAGTACTTC.

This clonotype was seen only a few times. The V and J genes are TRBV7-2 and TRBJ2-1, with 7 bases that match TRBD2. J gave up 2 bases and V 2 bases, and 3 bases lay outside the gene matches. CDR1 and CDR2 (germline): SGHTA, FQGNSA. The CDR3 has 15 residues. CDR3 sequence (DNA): TGTGCCAGCAGCTTACTAGCGGCGACCTACAATGAGCAGTTCTTC. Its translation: CASSLLAATYNEQFF.

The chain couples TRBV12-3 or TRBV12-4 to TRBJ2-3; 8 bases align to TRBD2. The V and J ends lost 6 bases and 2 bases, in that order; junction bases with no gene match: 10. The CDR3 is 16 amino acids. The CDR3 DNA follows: TGTGCCAGCAGGACCTCTAGCGGGTCTTTCACAGATACGCAGTATTTT. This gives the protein CASRTSSGSFTDTQYF.

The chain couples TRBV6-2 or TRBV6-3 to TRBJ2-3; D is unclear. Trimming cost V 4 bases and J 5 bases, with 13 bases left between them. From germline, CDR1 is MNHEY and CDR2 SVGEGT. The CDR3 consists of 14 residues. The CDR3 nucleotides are TGTGCCAGCAGTTCGCCTTACCCCGGAGATACGCAGTATTTT. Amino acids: CASSSPYPGDTQYF.

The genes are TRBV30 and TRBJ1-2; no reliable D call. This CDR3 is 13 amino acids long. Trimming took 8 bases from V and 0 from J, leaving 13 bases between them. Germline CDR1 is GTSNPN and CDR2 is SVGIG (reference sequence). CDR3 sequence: CAAPRIANYGYTF. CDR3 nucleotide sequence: TGTGCCGCTCCCCGGATTGCTAACTATGGCTACACCTTC.

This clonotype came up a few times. The CDR3 spells CASSRERGPTYEQYV. The CDR3 DNA reads TGCGCCAGCAGCCGAGAGCGGGGCCCTACCTACGAGCAGTACGTC. J is TRBJ2-7 and V is TRBV4-1; TRBD2 matches at 7 bases. V trimming: 4 bases; J trimming: 2 bases; junction bases outside the gene matches: 8. Per germline, CDR1 MGHRA and CDR2 YSYEKL. This CDR3 region has 15 residues.

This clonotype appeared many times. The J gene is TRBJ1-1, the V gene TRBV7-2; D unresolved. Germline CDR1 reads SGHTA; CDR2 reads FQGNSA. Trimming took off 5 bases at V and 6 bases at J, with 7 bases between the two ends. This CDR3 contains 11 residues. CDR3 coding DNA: TGTGCCAGCAGCCCCCGCGCTGAAGCTTTCTTT. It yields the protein CASSPRAEAFF.

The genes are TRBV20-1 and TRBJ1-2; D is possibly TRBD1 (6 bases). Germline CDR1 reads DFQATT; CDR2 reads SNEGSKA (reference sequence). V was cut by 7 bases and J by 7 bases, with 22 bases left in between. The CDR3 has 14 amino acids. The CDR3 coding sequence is TGCAGTGTACGTACGGGGGCCCTGCTGTCTGGCTACACCTTC. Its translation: CSVRTGALLSGYTF.

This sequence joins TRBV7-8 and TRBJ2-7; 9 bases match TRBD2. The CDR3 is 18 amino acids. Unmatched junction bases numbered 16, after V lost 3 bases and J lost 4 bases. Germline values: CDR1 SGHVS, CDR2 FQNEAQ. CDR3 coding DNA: TGTGCCAGCAGCTTGCGGGTCGCGGGGGGGAATTTGGGGTACGAGCAGTACGTC. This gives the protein CASSLRVAGGNLGYEQYV.

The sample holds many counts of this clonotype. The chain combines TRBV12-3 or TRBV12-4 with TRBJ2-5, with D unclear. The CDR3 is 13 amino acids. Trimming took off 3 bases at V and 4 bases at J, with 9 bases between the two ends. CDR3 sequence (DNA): TGTGCCAGCAGTTTCGCGGCACCAGAGACCCAGTACTTC. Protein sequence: CASSFAAPETQYF.

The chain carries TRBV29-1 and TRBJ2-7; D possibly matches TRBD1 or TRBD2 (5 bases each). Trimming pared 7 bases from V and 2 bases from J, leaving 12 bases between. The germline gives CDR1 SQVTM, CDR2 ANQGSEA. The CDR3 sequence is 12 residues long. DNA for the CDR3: TGCAGCGGGGGGACCGACGCCTACGAGCAGTACTTC. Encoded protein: CSGGTDAYEQYF.

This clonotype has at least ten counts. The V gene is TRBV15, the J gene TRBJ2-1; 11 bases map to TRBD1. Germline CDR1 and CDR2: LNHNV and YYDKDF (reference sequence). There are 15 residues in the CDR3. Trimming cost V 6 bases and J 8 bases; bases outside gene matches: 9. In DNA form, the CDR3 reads TGTGCCACCAGACCCCGGGACAGGGGGGTCGATGAGCAGTTCTTC. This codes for CATRPRDRGVDEQFF.

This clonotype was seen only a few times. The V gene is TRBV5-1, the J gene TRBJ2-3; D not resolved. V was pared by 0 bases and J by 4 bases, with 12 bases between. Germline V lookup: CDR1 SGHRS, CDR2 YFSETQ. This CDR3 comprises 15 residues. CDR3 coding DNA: TGCGCCAGCAGCTTGGCCCCCCCTCGGGCAGATACGCAGTATTTT. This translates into CASSLAPPRADTQYF.

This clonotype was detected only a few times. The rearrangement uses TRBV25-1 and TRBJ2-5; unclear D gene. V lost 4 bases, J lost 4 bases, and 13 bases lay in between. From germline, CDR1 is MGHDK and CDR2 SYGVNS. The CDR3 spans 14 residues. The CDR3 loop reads CASSGPGAGETQYF. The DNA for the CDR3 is TGTGCCAGCAGTGGCCCCGGAGCTGGAGAGACCCAGTACTTC.

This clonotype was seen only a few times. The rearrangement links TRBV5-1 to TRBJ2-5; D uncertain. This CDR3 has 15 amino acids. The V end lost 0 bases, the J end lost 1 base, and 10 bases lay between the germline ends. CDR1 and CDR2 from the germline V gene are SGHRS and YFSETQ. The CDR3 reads CASSLALGSQETQYF. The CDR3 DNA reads TGCGCCAGCAGCTTGGCCCTCGGCAGCCAAGAGACCCAGTACTTC.

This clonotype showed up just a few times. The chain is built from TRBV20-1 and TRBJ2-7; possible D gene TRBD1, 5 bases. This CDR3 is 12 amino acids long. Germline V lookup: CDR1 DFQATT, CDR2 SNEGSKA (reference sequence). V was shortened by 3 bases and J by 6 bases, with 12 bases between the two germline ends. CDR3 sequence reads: CSARRQNPEQYV. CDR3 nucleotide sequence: TGCAGTGCTAGGAGACAGAACCCCGAGCAGTACGTC.

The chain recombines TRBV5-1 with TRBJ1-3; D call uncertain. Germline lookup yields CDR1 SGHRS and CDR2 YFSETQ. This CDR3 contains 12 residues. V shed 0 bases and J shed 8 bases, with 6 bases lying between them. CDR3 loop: CASSLAVDTIYF. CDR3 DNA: TGCGCCAGCAGCTTGGCCGTCGACACCATATATTTT.

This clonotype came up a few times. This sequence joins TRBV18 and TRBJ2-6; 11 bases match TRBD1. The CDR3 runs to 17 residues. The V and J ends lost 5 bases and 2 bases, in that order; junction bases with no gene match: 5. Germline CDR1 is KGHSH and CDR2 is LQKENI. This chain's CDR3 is CASSTRTGGAGANVLTF. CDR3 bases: TGTGCCAGCTCAACCCGGACAGGGGGCGCTGGGGCCAACGTCCTGACTTTC.

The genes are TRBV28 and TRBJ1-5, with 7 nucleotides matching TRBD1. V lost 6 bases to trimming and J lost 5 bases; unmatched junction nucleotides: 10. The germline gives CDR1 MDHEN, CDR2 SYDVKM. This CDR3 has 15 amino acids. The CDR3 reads CASSGAGRGDQPQHF. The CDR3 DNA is TGTGCCAGCAGCGGTGCAGGCAGGGGGGATCAGCCCCAGCATTTT.

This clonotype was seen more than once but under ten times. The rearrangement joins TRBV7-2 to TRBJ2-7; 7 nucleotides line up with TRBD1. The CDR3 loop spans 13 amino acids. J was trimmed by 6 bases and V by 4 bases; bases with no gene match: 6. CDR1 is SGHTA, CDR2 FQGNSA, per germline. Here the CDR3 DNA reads TGTGCCAGCAGCTCCAGACAGGGTGGCGAGCAGTACGTC. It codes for CASSSRQGGEQYV.

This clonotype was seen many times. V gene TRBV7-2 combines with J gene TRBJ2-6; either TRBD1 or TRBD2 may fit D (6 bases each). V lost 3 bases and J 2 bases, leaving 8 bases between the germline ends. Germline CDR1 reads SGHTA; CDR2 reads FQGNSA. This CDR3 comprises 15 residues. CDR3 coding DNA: TGTGCCAGCAGCTTGGGGGGCCCTGGGGCCAACGTCCTGACTTTC. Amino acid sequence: CASSLGGPGANVLTF.

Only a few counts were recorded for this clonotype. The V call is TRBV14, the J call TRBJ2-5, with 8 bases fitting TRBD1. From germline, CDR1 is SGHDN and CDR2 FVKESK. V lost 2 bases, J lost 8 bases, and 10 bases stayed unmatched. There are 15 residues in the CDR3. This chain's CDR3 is CASSQSGQGKITQYF. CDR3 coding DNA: TGTGCCAGCAGCCAATCCGGACAGGGAAAGATAACCCAGTACTTC.

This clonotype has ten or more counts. The CDR3 bases are TGCAGTGCTAGATCGACAGGGGGCTACACTGAAGCTTTCTTT. Translated: CSARSTGGYTEAFF. J is TRBJ1-1 and V is TRBV20-1; TRBD1 aligns across 10 bases. CDR1 is DFQATT, CDR2 SNEGSKA, per germline (reference sequence). The CDR3 consists of 14 residues. With 2 bases clipped from V and 3 bases from J, the junction kept 3 bases outside the gene matches.

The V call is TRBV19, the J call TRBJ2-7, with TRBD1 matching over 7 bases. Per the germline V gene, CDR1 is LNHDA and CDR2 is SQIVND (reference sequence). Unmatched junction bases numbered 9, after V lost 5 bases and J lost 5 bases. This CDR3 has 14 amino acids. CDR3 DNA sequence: TGTGCCAGTAGTCGACGGGACAGCTTTGACGAGCAGTACTTC. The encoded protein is CASSRRDSFDEQYF.

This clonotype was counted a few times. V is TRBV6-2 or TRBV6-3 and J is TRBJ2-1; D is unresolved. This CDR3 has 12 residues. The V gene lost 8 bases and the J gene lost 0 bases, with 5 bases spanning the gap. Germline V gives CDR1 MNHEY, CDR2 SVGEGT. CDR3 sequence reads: CASHSSYNEQFF. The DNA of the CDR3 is TGTGCCAGCCATAGCTCCTACAATGAGCAGTTCTTC.

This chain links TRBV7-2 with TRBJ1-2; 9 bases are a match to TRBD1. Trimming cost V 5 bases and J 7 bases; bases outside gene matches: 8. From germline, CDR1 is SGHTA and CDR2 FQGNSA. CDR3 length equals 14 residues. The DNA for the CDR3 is TGTGCCAGCAGCCAGGACAGGGGTCAAACTGGCTACACCTTC. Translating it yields CASSQDRGQTGYTF. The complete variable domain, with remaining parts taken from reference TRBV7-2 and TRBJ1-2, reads GAGVSQSPSNKVTEKGKDVELRCDPISGHTALYWYRQSLGQGLEFLIYFQGNSAPDKSGLPSDRFSAERTGGSVSTLTIQRTQQEDSAVYLCASSQDRGQTGYTFGSGTRLTVV.

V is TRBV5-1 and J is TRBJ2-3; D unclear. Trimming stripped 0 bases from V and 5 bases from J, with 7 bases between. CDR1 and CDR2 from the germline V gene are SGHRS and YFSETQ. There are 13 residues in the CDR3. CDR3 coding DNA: TGCGCCAGCAGCTTGGTGGAGAGAGATACGCAGTATTTT. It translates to CASSLVERDTQYF.

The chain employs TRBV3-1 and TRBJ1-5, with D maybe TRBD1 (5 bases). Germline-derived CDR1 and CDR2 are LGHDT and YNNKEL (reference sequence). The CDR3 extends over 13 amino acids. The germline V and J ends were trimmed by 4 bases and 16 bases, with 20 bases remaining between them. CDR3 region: CASSPGGKDWLHF. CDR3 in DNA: TGTGCCAGCAGCCCGGGGGGAAAGGACTGGCTACATTTT. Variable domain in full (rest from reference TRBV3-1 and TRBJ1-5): DTAVSQTPKYLVTQMGNDKSIKCEQNLGHDTMYWYKQDSKKFLKIMFSYNNKELIINETVPNRFSPKSPDKAHLNLHINSLELGDSAVYFCASSPGGKDWLHFGDGTRLSIL.